This T cell receptor beta chain was sequenced in a study of identical twins. Study-wide findings and caveats: Insertions were reduced in abundant cord blood beta clonotypes but not in memory repertoires.

With regard to this clonotype: What it recognizes is unknown.

The CDR3 is made up of 15 amino acids. V dropped 1 base and J dropped 6 bases, with 10 bases sitting between them. Germline-derived CDR1 and CDR2 are MNHEY and SVGAGI. A universal primer binding site was introduced by template switching. The final cDNA contained unique molecular identifiers. One entry per CDR3 protein results from TCRdb running MiXCR on the 5' RACE reads. The table shows approximately 220,000 distinct CDR3 sequences, with 6% to 8% occurring only once. The sample also formed part of further work on yellow fever vaccine responses in identical twins. This second study notes: Twins' T cell vaccine responses reportedly looked partly convergent, partly personalized.

The sample was CD8+ T cells sorted from blood. The genes are TRBV6-5 and TRBJ1-6; tentatively, D is TRBD1 (5 bases). This clonotype was sampled from a woman between 18 and 29 years old in good health. The CDR3 reads CASSYYQGTNSPLHF. The CDR3 DNA sequence: TGTGCCAGCAGTTACTACCAGGGTACTAATTCACCCCTCCACTTT.